This T cell receptor (beta chain) was documented in a study of Ad26.COV2.S vaccination and SARS-CoV-2 variants. The method was immunoSEQ multiplex PCR; TCRdb's version includes in-frame clones alone and lacks a portion of them. The sample lists about 350,000 clones, around 89% occurring once. Overall study results and limits: There was a possibility that the TCR breadth and depth analyses underestimated total T cell responses.

This CDR3 has 14 amino acids. Trimming took 8 bases from V and 6 from J, leaving 20 bases between them. Germline CDR1 reads ENHRY; CDR2 reads SYGVKD. As regards this clone: Its antigen is unknown.

Sample treatment: some 19 received Ad26.COV2.S at low or high dose, single or two shots; about 5 received placebo; per-sample allocation not given. Day 63 after the first injection of vaccine or placebo was the sampling time. This person who donated was an adult of 18-55 years in Boston. The J gene is TRBJ2-7, the V gene TRBV10-3; no firm D call. The receptor's source is a person aged 18-60 years who received the Ad26.COV2.S COVID-19 vaccine or a placebo. The specimen was peripheral blood, collected in a trial of Ad26.COV2.S vaccine versus placebo. CDR3 amino acids: CAILSVGWSCEQYF. The CDR3 region has the DNA TGTGCCATCCTTTCCGTTGGGTGGTCTTGCGAGCAGTACTTC.